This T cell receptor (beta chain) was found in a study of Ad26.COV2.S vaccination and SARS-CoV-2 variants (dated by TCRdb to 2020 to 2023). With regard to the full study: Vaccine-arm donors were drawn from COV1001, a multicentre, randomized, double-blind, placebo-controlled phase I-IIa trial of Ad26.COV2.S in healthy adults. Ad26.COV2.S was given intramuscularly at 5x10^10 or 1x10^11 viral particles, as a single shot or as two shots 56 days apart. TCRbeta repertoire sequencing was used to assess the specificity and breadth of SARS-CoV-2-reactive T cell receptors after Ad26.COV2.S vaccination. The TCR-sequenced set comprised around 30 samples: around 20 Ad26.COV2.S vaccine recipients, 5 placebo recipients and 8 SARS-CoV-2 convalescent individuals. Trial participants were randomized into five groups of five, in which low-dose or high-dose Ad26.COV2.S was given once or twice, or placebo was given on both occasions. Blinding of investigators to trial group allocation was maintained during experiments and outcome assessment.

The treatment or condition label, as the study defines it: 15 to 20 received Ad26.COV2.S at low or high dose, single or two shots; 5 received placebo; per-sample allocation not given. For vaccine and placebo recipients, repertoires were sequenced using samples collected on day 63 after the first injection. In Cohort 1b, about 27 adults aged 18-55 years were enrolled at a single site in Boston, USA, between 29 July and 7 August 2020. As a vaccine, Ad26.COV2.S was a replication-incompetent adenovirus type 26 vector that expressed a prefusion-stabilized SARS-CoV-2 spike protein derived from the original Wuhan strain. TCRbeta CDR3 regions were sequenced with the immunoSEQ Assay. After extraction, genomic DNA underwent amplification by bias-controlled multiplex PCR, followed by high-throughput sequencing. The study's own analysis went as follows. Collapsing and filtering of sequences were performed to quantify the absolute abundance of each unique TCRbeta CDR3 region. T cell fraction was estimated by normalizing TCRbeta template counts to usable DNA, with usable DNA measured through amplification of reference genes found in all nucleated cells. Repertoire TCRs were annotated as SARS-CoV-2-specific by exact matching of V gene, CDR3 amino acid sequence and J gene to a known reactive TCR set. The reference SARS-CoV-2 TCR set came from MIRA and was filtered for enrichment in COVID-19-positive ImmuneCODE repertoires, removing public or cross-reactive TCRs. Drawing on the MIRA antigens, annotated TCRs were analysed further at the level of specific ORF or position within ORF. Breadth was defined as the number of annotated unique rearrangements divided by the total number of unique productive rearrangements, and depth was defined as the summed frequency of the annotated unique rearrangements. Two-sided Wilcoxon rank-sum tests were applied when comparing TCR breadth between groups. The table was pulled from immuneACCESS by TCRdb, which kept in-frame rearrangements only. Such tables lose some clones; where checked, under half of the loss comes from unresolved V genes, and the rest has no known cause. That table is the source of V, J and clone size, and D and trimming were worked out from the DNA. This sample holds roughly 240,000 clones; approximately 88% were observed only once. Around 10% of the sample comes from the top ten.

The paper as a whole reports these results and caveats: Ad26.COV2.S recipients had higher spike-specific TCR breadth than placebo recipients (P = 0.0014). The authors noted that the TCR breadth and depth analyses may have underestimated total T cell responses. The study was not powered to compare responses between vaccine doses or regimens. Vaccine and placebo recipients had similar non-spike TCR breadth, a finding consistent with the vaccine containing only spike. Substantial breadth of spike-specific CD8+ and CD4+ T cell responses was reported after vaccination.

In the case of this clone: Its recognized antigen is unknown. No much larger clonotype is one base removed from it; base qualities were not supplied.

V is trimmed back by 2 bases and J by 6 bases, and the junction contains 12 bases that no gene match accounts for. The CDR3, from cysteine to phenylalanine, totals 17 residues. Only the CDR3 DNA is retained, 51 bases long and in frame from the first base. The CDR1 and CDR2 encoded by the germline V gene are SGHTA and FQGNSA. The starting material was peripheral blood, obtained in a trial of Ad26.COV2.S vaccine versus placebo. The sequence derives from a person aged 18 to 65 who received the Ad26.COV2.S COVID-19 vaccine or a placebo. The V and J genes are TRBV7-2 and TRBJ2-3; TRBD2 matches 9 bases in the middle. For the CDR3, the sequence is CASSLMPLGLARDTQYF. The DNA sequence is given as TGTGCCAGCAGCTTAATGCCTTTGGGACTAGCAAGGGATACGCAGTATTTT.